A selection of T cell receptor beta chains follows, all from one sample in a study of T-cell reconstitution after alpha-beta-depleted transplantation in children. TCRdb fed the PCR reads into MiXCR, producing one record per CDR3 protein. The sample has approximately 510,000 distinct CDR3 sequences, around 16% seen once; the top ten hold roughly 3.3%. The sample here was PBMCs from the stem cell graft donor, taken from the stem cell graft. The source is a human donor who donated a stem cell graft to a child with acute lymphoblastic leukemia. Each CDR3 is given with its conserved first and last residue. Each record gives: clone size, V gene, CDR3 protein. A row's size may be missing; if present it is once, few, many or a size class.

clone_size: .
v_call: TRBV24-1
cdr3_aa: CATSDDPFPDTQYF

clone_size: few
v_call: TRBV6-1
cdr3_aa: CASSELGYNEQFF

clone_size: .
v_call: TRBV7-8
cdr3_aa: CASRQRVGRGEQFF

clone_size: few
v_call: TRBV21-1
cdr3_aa: CASSNPETGPYNEQFF

clone_size: many
v_call: TRBV20-1
cdr3_aa: CSARGGWLAENEQFF

clone_size: .
v_call: TRBV19
cdr3_aa: CASSWGREPHQPQHF

clone_size: .
v_call: TRBV5-1
cdr3_aa: CASSPAAGGINTGELFF

clone_size: few
v_call: TRBV5-6
cdr3_aa: CASSWTPLAKNIQYF

clone_size: many
v_call: TRBV20-1
cdr3_aa: CSAPLSKDTQYF

clone_size: once
v_call: TRBV20-1
cdr3_aa: CSAGSQGWVAKNSQYF

clone_size: .
v_call: TRBV4-1
cdr3_aa: CASSQTTGAYEQYF

clone_size: .
v_call: TRBV27
cdr3_aa: CASSLLDPRTSGSYTGELFF

clone_size: .
v_call: TRBV5-1
cdr3_aa: CASSSGQYGYTF

clone_size: few
v_call: TRBV18
cdr3_aa: CASSPVGGPHGYTF

clone_size: few
v_call: TRBV12-3/TRBV12-4
cdr3_aa: CASGAGSDTDTQYF

clone_size: few
v_call: TRBV4-2
cdr3_aa: CASSQAAANSNTGELFF

clone_size: few
v_call: TRBV20-1
cdr3_aa: CSASPLAEKGHSYNEQFF

clone_size: .
v_call: TRBV20-1
cdr3_aa: CSATRLNEKLFF

clone_size: few
v_call: TRBV29-1
cdr3_aa: CSAIDRGPYEQYF

clone_size: few
v_call: TRBV4-1
cdr3_aa: CASSQDPVTRDIQYF

clone_size: many
v_call: TRBV5-1
cdr3_aa: CASSLLLGTGPVEQYF

clone_size: few
v_call: TRBV5-4
cdr3_aa: CASSLPLASTDTQYF

clone_size: .
v_call: TRBV7-9
cdr3_aa: CASSLSFGGTWYEQYF

clone_size: .
v_call: TRBV30
cdr3_aa: CAWSTTGTGITGELFF

clone_size: .
v_call: TRBV5-5
cdr3_aa: CASSPQPAGGYNEQFF